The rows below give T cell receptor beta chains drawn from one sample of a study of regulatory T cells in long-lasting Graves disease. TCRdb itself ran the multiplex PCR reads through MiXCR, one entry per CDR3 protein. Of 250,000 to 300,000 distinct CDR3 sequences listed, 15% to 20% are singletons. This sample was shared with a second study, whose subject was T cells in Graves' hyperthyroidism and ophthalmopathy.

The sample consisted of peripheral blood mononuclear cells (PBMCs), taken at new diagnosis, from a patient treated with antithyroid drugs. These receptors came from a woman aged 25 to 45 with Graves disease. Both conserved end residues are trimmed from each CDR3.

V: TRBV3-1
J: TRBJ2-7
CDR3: ASSQVVTARTYEQY

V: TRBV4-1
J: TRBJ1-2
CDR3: ASSQVHGGYGYT

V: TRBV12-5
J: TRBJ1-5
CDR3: ASGLVLGGRDQPQH

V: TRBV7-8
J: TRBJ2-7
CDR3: ASSEYWDRPVYEQY

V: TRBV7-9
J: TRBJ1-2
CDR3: ASSGPDGNYGYT

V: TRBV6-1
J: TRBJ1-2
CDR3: ASRNSGTPSGGYGYT

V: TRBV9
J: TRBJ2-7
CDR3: ASGRGGNEQY

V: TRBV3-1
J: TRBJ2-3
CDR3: ASSPPTSTDTQY

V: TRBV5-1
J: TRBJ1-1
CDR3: ASSLSGPDTEAF

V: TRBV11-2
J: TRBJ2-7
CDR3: ASSLVPDSHEQY

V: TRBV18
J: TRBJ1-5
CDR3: ASSPSAGEGNQPQH

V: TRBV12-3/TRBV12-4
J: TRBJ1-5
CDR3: ASSTGTSGGWPQH

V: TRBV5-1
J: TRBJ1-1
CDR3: ASSLRTPAEAF

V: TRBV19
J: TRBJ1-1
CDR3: ASTHRGSLNTEAF

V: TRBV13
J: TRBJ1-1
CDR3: ASSLAGNMNTEAF

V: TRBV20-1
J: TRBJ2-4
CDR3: SAHPLASSGLAKNIQY

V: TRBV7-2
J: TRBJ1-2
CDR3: ASSLGRQDGYT

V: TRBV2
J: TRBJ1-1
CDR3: ASSDLGIAF

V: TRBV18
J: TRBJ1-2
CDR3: ASSQLGQGPLGYT

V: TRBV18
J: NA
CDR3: ASATDGETQY

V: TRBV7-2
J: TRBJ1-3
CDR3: ASSLRRWGASGNTIY

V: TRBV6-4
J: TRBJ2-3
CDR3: ASSDSGGVTDTQY

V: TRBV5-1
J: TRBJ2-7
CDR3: ASSSKPGQNYEQY

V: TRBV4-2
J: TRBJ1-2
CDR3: ASSQSNYGYT

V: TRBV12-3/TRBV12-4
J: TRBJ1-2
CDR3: ATMRGENSNYGYT

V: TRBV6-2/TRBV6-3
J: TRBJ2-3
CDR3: ASSFSGVATDTQY

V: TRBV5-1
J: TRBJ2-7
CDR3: ASSFSGQSYEQY

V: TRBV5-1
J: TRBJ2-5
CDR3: ASSVQGQWTQY

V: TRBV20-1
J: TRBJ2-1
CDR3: SAPSPGLKNEQF

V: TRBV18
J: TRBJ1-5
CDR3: ASSPRGPNQPQH